Listed below are T cell receptor beta chains from one sample, sequenced in a study of blood T cell repertoires in COVID-19. TCRdb's table, derived via immunoSEQ multiplex PCR, lists solely in-frame clones and lacks some. This sample has more than 300,000 clones, with about nine tenths found just once. The sequenced material came from PBMCs or T cells enriched from blood (not recorded which). All receptors come from a man aged 25 to 40 who had recovered from COVID-19. Both conserved end residues are part of each CDR3. A D gene is named only where the DNA matches it firmly. The size of a clone is reported for some rows only, either as once, few or many, or as a class for expanded clones.

abundance: .; j_gene: TRBJ2-2; d_gene: TRBD2; v_gene: TRBV9; CDR3nt: TGTGCCAGCCGGGGCGGGAGACGCGGGGGAGAACTTGGCGGGGAGCTGTTTTTT; CDR3aa: CASRGGRRGGELGGELFF
abundance: few; j_gene: TRBJ2-7; d_gene: TRBD1; v_gene: TRBV30; CDR3nt: TGTGCCTGGACACCGGGACAGCCGCCCTACGAGCAGTACTTC; CDR3aa: CAWTPGQPPYEQYF
abundance: .; j_gene: TRBJ1-3; d_gene: .; v_gene: TRBV5-1; CDR3nt: TGCGCCAGCAGCTTTTGGGAAATTAGCGGAGCCTCTGGAAACACCATATATTTT; CDR3aa: CASSFWEISGASGNTIYF
abundance: .; j_gene: TRBJ2-5; d_gene: TRBD2; v_gene: TRBV12-3/TRBV12-4; CDR3nt: TGTGCCAGCAGGGTGGTCGGGGGGGCTGCCCAGTACTTC; CDR3aa: CASRVVGGAAQYF
abundance: .; j_gene: TRBJ1-3; d_gene: .; v_gene: TRBV27; CDR3nt: TGTGCCAGCAGTCTACGAGCGGGGTGGGGAAACACCATATATTTT; CDR3aa: CASSLRAGWGNTIYF
abundance: .; j_gene: TRBJ2-5; d_gene: .; v_gene: TRBV5-1; CDR3nt: TGCGCCAGCAGCAAAGCAGGGGATCTGTTATTGGAGACCCAGTACTTC; CDR3aa: CASSKAGDLLLETQYF
abundance: few; j_gene: TRBJ1-1; d_gene: TRBD1; v_gene: TRBV9; CDR3nt: TGTGCCAGCAGCGCCTACCGACAGGGGGCGAACACTGAAGCTTTCTTT; CDR3aa: CASSAYRQGANTEAFF
abundance: .; j_gene: TRBJ2-7; d_gene: .; v_gene: TRBV10-2; CDR3nt: TGCGCCAGCAGCCCCGGGAGCTCCTACGAGCAGTACTTC; CDR3aa: CASSPGSSYEQYF
abundance: .; j_gene: TRBJ2-2; d_gene: TRBD2; v_gene: TRBV24-1; CDR3nt: TGTGCCACCAGTGATTTTAAAGGCGGGGGATCCGGGGAGCTGTTTTTT; CDR3aa: CATSDFKGGGSGELFF
abundance: .; j_gene: TRBJ2-7; d_gene: TRBD1; v_gene: TRBV11-2; CDR3nt: TGTGCCAGCAGCAGGGGACAGGTCTACGAGCAGTACTTC; CDR3aa: CASSRGQVYEQYF
abundance: .; j_gene: TRBJ2-7; d_gene: TRBD2; v_gene: TRBV9; CDR3nt: TGTGCCAGCAGCGTCCGATCCGGGACTACCTCCTACGAGCAGTACTTC; CDR3aa: CASSVRSGTTSYEQYF
abundance: .; j_gene: TRBJ1-1; d_gene: .; v_gene: TRBV4-1; CDR3nt: TGCGCCAGCAGCCAAGATCTTAGGTCCGGGACTCGCCGGAACACTGAAGCTTTCTTT; CDR3aa: CASSQDLRSGTRRNTEAFF
abundance: .; j_gene: TRBJ2-5; d_gene: .; v_gene: TRBV24-1; CDR3nt: TGTGCCACCAGTGATTACGGACAACAAGAGACCCAGTACTTC; CDR3aa: CATSDYGQQETQYF
abundance: .; j_gene: TRBJ1-3; d_gene: TRBD1; v_gene: TRBV19; CDR3nt: TGTGCCAGTAGTGTCGACAGGGGGGAATCTGGAAACACCATATATTTT; CDR3aa: CASSVDRGESGNTIYF
abundance: .; j_gene: TRBJ2-1; d_gene: .; v_gene: TRBV6-1; CDR3nt: TGTGCCAGCAGTGAAACCCGGGTCAATGAGCAGTTCTTC; CDR3aa: CASSETRVNEQFF
abundance: .; j_gene: TRBJ2-2; d_gene: .; v_gene: TRBV27; CDR3nt: TGTGCCAGCAGCAATGAATACACAGCGAACACCGGGGAGCTGTTTTTT; CDR3aa: CASSNEYTANTGELFF
abundance: .; j_gene: TRBJ2-5; d_gene: TRBD2; v_gene: TRBV5-8; CDR3nt: TGTGCCAGCGGGACCGGGACTACGGAGACCCAGTACTTC; CDR3aa: CASGTGTTETQYF
abundance: .; j_gene: TRBJ2-7; d_gene: .; v_gene: TRBV19; CDR3nt: TGTGCCAGTAGTATGACAGTATCCTACGAGCAGTACTTC; CDR3aa: CASSMTVSYEQYF
abundance: .; j_gene: TRBJ1-1; d_gene: TRBD1; v_gene: TRBV3-1/TRBV3-2; CDR3nt: TGTGCCAGCAGCCAAGACAGGGGGCGGAACACTGAAGCTTTCTTT; CDR3aa: CASSQDRGRNTEAFF
abundance: once; j_gene: TRBJ1-4; d_gene: TRBD1; v_gene: TRBV7-9; CDR3nt: TGTGCCAGCAGCCTCGGCGGGACAGGGATATGTTCCTTT; CDR3aa: CASSLGGTGICSF
abundance: .; j_gene: TRBJ1-5; d_gene: .; v_gene: TRBV10-3; CDR3nt: TGTGCCATCAGTGAATCGGATCAGCCCCAGCATTTT; CDR3aa: CAISESDQPQHF
abundance: .; j_gene: TRBJ2-7; d_gene: .; v_gene: TRBV7-7; CDR3nt: TGTGCTAGCAGCTTCTTTGCGGGACCCTCCTACGAGCAGTACTTC; CDR3aa: CASSFFAGPSYEQYF
abundance: .; j_gene: TRBJ1-4; d_gene: .; v_gene: TRBV5-1; CDR3nt: TGCGCCAGCAGCTTGACAGACCCTAATGAAAAACTGTTTTTT; CDR3aa: CASSLTDPNEKLFF
abundance: .; j_gene: TRBJ2-3; d_gene: .; v_gene: TRBV11-2; CDR3nt: TGTGCCAGCAGCTCTGGGAGGGGGGTCACAGATACGCAGTATTTT; CDR3aa: CASSSGRGVTDTQYF
abundance: .; j_gene: TRBJ2-7; d_gene: .; v_gene: TRBV11-2; CDR3nt: TGTGCCAGCAGCTTAGGTCCCAACGAGCAGTACTTC; CDR3aa: CASSLGPNEQYF
abundance: .; j_gene: TRBJ1-2; d_gene: .; v_gene: TRBV24-1; CDR3nt: TGTGCCACCAGTGATTCAGGCTCAGAACCCTATGGCTACACCTTC; CDR3aa: CATSDSGSEPYGYTF
abundance: once; j_gene: TRBJ1-1; d_gene: .; v_gene: TRBV7-9; CDR3nt: TGTGCCAGCAGCCCCAGGACAATCCTGGGCAACACTGAAGCTTTCTTT; CDR3aa: CASSPRTILGNTEAFF
abundance: once; j_gene: TRBJ2-7; d_gene: TRBD2; v_gene: TRBV6-1; CDR3nt: TGTGCCAGCAGTGCTCAGGGTCAGGGACTAGCCTACGAGCAGTACTTC; CDR3aa: CASSAQGQGLAYEQYF
abundance: .; j_gene: TRBJ1-6; d_gene: TRBD1; v_gene: TRBV19; CDR3nt: TGTGCCAGTAGTCCGCCGGGACAGGGGCTTTCACCCCTCCACTTT; CDR3aa: CASSPPGQGLSPLHF
abundance: .; j_gene: TRBJ1-5; d_gene: TRBD1; v_gene: TRBV28; CDR3nt: TGTGCCAGCAGCCCCCCCCGAGTATACGGGACAGGGGATGGACAGCCCCAGCATTTT; CDR3aa: CASSPPRVYGTGDGQPQHF
abundance: .; j_gene: TRBJ2-1; d_gene: TRBD1; v_gene: TRBV5-8; CDR3nt: TGTGCCAGCAGGGGACAGGGAGTCAATGAGCAGTTCTTC; CDR3aa: CASRGQGVNEQFF